This T cell receptor beta chain was recovered during a study of blood T cells in healthy people across ages (dated by TCRdb to about 2015). With respect to the entire study: In model experiments, template switching captured about one uniquely barcoded TCR beta cDNA molecule for every two T cells. To avoid experimental bias, donors of different ages were distributed randomly across sequencing lanes. The donors were split into four age groups: young (average around 17 years), middle-aged (nearly 40), aged (more than 60) and long-lived (roughly 80). Age-related changes in TCR beta repertoire diversity were measured in the study by deep sequencing normalized with unique cDNA molecular identifiers. The study analyzed two additional independent replicas of 1 million unique cDNA reads from the same blood draw for two donors, one aged 18 to 30 and one aged 80 or older.

Systemically healthy Caucasian individuals from Russia, 35 to 50 in total and aged about 6 to 100 years, were included as donors. About 10 milliliters of peripheral blood were drawn from each donor into EDTA-treated Vacutainer tubes. Ficoll-Paque density-gradient centrifugation was used to isolate PBMCs, with at least 7 million per sample. Trizol reagent was used to extract total RNA from PBMCs, with at least 6 micrograms per sample. For every donor, flow cytometry on a PBMC aliquot measured the percentage of naive CD45RAhigh/CD27high T cells. This clonotype appeared many times. This clone's antigen is unknown. The input lacks base qualities; no much larger clone sits a single base away. The library relied on 5' RACE. Sequencing was carried out with an Illumina HiSeq 2500. A second PCR of roughly 7 to 11 cycles was run with a J-beta primer mix and a sample-barcoded 5' primer. A unique molecular identifier was introduced onto each TCR beta cDNA molecule by a template-switch 5' adaptor carrying 12 random nucleotides. Each sample yielded at least 2.5 million CDR3-containing paired-end reads. First-strand cDNA synthesis was performed from all RNA using the Mint cDNA synthesis kit, with priming by a TRBC-specific oligonucleotide. Following uracil-DNA glycosylase treatment, a first 18-cycle PCR with universal primers M1SS and BC2_uni_R was performed on all cDNA. The original methods were these. Each sample was normalized by randomly selecting 1 million high-quality reads, each carrying a distinct molecular identifier. Instead of being binned into consensus sequences, reads that shared molecular identifiers were thrown out. MiTCR, set to a Q25 quality threshold and the strictest error-elimination algorithm, was used for CDR3 identification, clonotype clustering and error correction. Lower-bound total TCR beta diversity was estimated with a nonparametric unseen species model using Euler transformation. The raw public reads went through TCRdb reprocessing: fastp at Q25, MiXCR clone calling, in-frame beta chains kept. Rows merge per CDR3 protein into single entries with the most common DNA and genes. For this entry, the V and J calls and clone size follow TCRdb and not the study's own pipeline. This sample lists hundreds of thousands of distinct CDR3 sequences; approximately 31% were detected once. Clones ranked in the top ten supply less than 20% of the sample.

The paper as a whole reports these results and caveats: A strong correlation was found between observed TCR beta diversity and the percentage of naive T cells measured by flow cytometry. Total diversity estimates from one million sequenced T cells were considered lower bounds and underestimates. Observed TCR beta diversity per million T cells fell roughly linearly with age, and a significant reduction was already apparent by age about 43. Compared with the aged group, more naive CD4+ T cells, fewer expanded clones and increased TCR diversity were shown by the long-lived group, suggesting age selection. The CMV infection status of donors was not known, potentially confounding age-related changes in expanded clonotypes. Bulk unsorted PBMC profiling prevented conclusive comparison of naive and antigen-experienced compartments.

Deletion took 5 bases off V and 3 bases off J, with a span of 11 bases between the germline ends. CDR1 and CDR2, looked up from the germline V gene, are SGHTA and FQGNSA. Inclusive of the bounding cysteine and phenylalanine, the CDR3 is 14 residues long. Here the CDR3 DNA is all that survives: 42 bases in frame from base 1. The rearranged segments are TRBV7-2 and TRBJ2-1; 5 matching bases give a weak D call of TRBD2. The receptor comes from a woman of 80 years or more in good health. Donor details come from another sample of the same person, matched by shared clones. The material sequenced was blood. Here is the DNA: TGTGCCAGCAGCATTGGACTTAACTACAATGAGCAGTTCTTC. Its product reads: CASSIGLNYNEQFF.